This TCR beta chain was identified during a study of blood T cell repertoires in COVID-19. Clinical history reported by participants formed the basis on which cohorts were assigned. Only in-frame clones appear in the TCRdb table, and some are missing; sequencing was by immunoSEQ multiplex PCR. The top ten hold around 4.6% of the sample, which has around 300,000 clones, 88% seen once. The TCR was taken from a man aged 30-40 years who had recovered from COVID-19. The sequencing input was PBMCs or T cells enriched from blood (not recorded which).

The CDR3 region is CASRAGRGSLYQETQYF. In nucleotides, the CDR3 is TGTGCCAGCCGGGCGGGACGGGGGTCCTTATACCAAGAGACCCAGTACTTC. The chain joins TRBV11-2 to TRBJ2-5; tentatively, D is TRBD2 (6 bases). Germline V gene data show CDR1 as SGHAT and CDR2 as FQNNGV. V was clipped by 8 bases and J by 0 bases, with 22 bases between them. This CDR3 region has 17 residues.